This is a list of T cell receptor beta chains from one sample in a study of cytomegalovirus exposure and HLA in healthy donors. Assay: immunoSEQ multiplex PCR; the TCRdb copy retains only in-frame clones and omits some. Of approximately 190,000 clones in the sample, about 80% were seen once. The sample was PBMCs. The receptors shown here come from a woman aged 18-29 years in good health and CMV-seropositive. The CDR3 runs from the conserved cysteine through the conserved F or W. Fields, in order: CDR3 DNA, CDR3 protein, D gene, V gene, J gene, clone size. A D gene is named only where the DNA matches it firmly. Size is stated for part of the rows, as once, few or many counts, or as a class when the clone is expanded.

CDR3nt: TGTGCCAGCAGCAGGGTATCATCCTATAATTCACCCCTCCACTTT; CDR3aa: CASSRVSSYNSPLHF; d_gene: NA; v_gene: TRBV28; j_gene: TRBJ1-6; abundance: NA
CDR3nt: TGTGCCAGCAGGGCGGGTTTGGGCACTGAAGCTTTCTTT; CDR3aa: CASRAGLGTEAFF; d_gene: NA; v_gene: TRBV2; j_gene: TRBJ1-1; abundance: NA
CDR3nt: TGCGCCAGCAGCCCAGACCCCTCTGGGGAGTCACCCCTCCACTTT; CDR3aa: CASSPDPSGESPLHF; d_gene: NA; v_gene: TRBV4-1; j_gene: TRBJ1-6; abundance: NA
CDR3nt: TGCAGCGTTGAGTGGACAGCCTCCTACGAGCAGTACTTC; CDR3aa: CSVEWTASYEQYF; d_gene: NA; v_gene: TRBV29-1; j_gene: TRBJ2-7; abundance: NA
CDR3nt: TGTGCCTGGAAATTCGCGGGGGGGCCGGGACTCACAGATACGCAGTATTTT; CDR3aa: CAWKFAGGPGLTDTQYF; d_gene: TRBD2; v_gene: TRBV30; j_gene: TRBJ2-3; abundance: NA
CDR3nt: TGTGCCAGCAGTTTAACAGGGGGGCAAACTGAAGCTTTCTTT; CDR3aa: CASSLTGGQTEAFF; d_gene: TRBD1; v_gene: TRBV6-5; j_gene: TRBJ1-1; abundance: NA
CDR3nt: TGCGCCAGCAGCTTGGGTGGTCAGGGGGCCTACGAGCAGTACTTC; CDR3aa: CASSLGGQGAYEQYF; d_gene: TRBD1; v_gene: TRBV5-1; j_gene: TRBJ2-7; abundance: few
CDR3nt: TGCGCCAGCAGCTTTGACATCACTTTCGATGAGCAGTTCTTC; CDR3aa: CASSFDITFDEQFF; d_gene: NA; v_gene: TRBV5-1; j_gene: TRBJ2-1; abundance: NA
CDR3nt: TGTGCCAGCAGGAACCATGTGGCAGGCCACCACCGAGCCTTT; CDR3aa: CASRNHVAGHHRAF; d_gene: NA; v_gene: TRBV6-1; j_gene: TRBJ1-4; abundance: NA
CDR3nt: TGTGCCAGCAGCTTGGCGCGGGGATCACCCCTCCACTTT; CDR3aa: CASSLARGSPLHF; d_gene: NA; v_gene: TRBV5-4; j_gene: TRBJ1-6; abundance: NA
CDR3nt: TGTGCCAGCAGCTTGGGACAGGGGTCCTACGAGCAGTACTTC; CDR3aa: CASSLGQGSYEQYF; d_gene: TRBD1; v_gene: TRBV5-5; j_gene: TRBJ2-7; abundance: NA
CDR3nt: TGTGCCAGCAGCTTAGGGACAGGGGGCAACACCGGGGAGCTGTTTTTT; CDR3aa: CASSLGTGGNTGELFF; d_gene: TRBD1; v_gene: TRBV7-8; j_gene: TRBJ2-2; abundance: NA
CDR3nt: TGTGCCACCAGCAGAGATTTAGGGAGATACAATGAGCAGTTCTTC; CDR3aa: CATSRDLGRYNEQFF; d_gene: NA; v_gene: TRBV15; j_gene: TRBJ2-1; abundance: NA
CDR3nt: TGTGCCAGCAGCGTAGGGGGAGATCAAAACATTCAGTACTTC; CDR3aa: CASSVGGDQNIQYF; d_gene: NA; v_gene: TRBV9; j_gene: TRBJ2-4; abundance: NA
CDR3nt: TGTGCCAGCACCCGGGGACAGGTCTATGGCTACACCTTC; CDR3aa: CASTRGQVYGYTF; d_gene: TRBD1; v_gene: TRBV5-4; j_gene: TRBJ1-2; abundance: NA
CDR3nt: TGTGCCAGCAGGAAAGACAGGAGTGGCAATCAGCCCCAGCATTTT; CDR3aa: CASRKDRSGNQPQHF; d_gene: NA; v_gene: TRBV6-4; j_gene: TRBJ1-5; abundance: NA
CDR3nt: TGTGCCAGCAGTTCGCCTCTGGCGGGGTTTTACGAGCAGTACTTC; CDR3aa: CASSSPLAGFYEQYF; d_gene: NA; v_gene: TRBV28; j_gene: TRBJ2-7; abundance: NA
CDR3nt: TGCGCCAGCAGCCAAGAAGGAGTCTTCTATGGCTACACCTTC; CDR3aa: CASSQEGVFYGYTF; d_gene: NA; v_gene: TRBV4-1; j_gene: TRBJ1-2; abundance: NA
CDR3nt: TGTGCCACTCAAAGAGGGGGTAAGGGCACTGAAGCTTTCTTT; CDR3aa: CATQRGGKGTEAFF; d_gene: NA; v_gene: TRBV10-3; j_gene: TRBJ1-1; abundance: NA
CDR3nt: TGCAGCGTGGGGGAGGGGCCTGGGGCCAACGTCCTGACTTTC; CDR3aa: CSVGEGPGANVLTF; d_gene: TRBD2; v_gene: TRBV29-1; j_gene: TRBJ2-6; abundance: NA
CDR3nt: TGTGCCAGTAGCGGGGACAGTAACTATGGCTACACCTTC; CDR3aa: CASSGDSNYGYTF; d_gene: TRBD1; v_gene: TRBV19; j_gene: TRBJ1-2; abundance: NA
CDR3nt: TGCGCCAGCAGCCAAGAGGGAGTAGGAGCGGGGGGGCGGGAGACCCAGTACTTC; CDR3aa: CASSQEGVGAGGRETQYF; d_gene: TRBD2; v_gene: TRBV4-1; j_gene: TRBJ2-5; abundance: NA
CDR3nt: TGTGCCACACGTTTGGCAGGGGTTGTGACTGAAGCTTTCTTT; CDR3aa: CATRLAGVVTEAFF; d_gene: NA; v_gene: TRBV15; j_gene: TRBJ1-1; abundance: once
CDR3nt: TGCGCCAGCAGTCAATCGATCCGGACGGGAGAGAGCTACACCTTC; CDR3aa: CASSQSIRTGESYTF; d_gene: NA; v_gene: TRBV23-1; j_gene: TRBJ1-2; abundance: NA
CDR3nt: TGTGCCAGCACCGGACAGGGGACGACCATATATTTT; CDR3aa: CASTGQGTTIYF; d_gene: TRBD1; v_gene: TRBV6-5; j_gene: TRBJ1-3; abundance: NA